These 10 T cell receptor beta chains were sequenced from one sample in a study of sequential checkpoint blockade in melanoma. Indicated treatment: randomized to nivolumab then ipilimumab (arm A) or the reverse (arm B). TCRdb's copy holds only in-frame clones and misses some; the assay was immunoSEQ multiplex PCR. The sample holds approximately 34,000 clones, roughly 81% seen once. Here the sequenced sample was CD8+ T cells sorted from blood (inferred from file names), taken from a patient given nivolumab and ipilimumab in sequence. These TCRs come from a human donor with melanoma.

The rearrangement links TRBV7-5 to TRBJ2-7; TRBD1, the table's D call, was not compared with the DNA. TRBV7-5 is a pseudogene segment. CDR3 length: 17 amino acids. The CDR3 reads CARSFISRQGSQYEQYF. DNA of the CDR3: TGTGCCAGAAGCTTCATCTCGCGACAGGGGTCTCAATACGAGCAGTACTTC.

This chain joins TRBV11-2 and TRBJ2-7, with a tentative D call TRBD2 (5 bases). There are 17 residues in the CDR3. The V end was cut by 0 bases, the J end by 0 bases, with 15 bases between. The germline V gene has CDR1 SGHAT and CDR2 FQNNGV. The CDR3, as DNA: TGTGCCAGCAGCTTAGACGTCCCGGACGGGGACTCCTACGAGCAGTACTTC. This codes for CASSLDVPDGDSYEQYF.

The chain carries TRBV13 and TRBJ1-2, with 7 nucleotides matching TRBD1. This CDR3 is built from 14 residues. Germline V CDR1 and CDR2: PRHDT, FYEKMQ (reference sequence). The junction had 2 bases not matched to a gene; V was cut back by 0 bases and J by 4 bases. The chain's CDR3 is CASSLGGGGYGYTF. The CDR3 bases are TGTGCCAGCAGCTTAGGAGGGGGCGGCTATGGCTACACCTTC.

The table lists this clone with a few counts. The chain joins TRBV19 to TRBJ1-4, with 7 bases identical to TRBD1. This CDR3 comprises 14 residues. Germline-derived CDR1 and CDR2 are LNHDA and SQIVND (reference sequence). V lost 5 bases and J lost 3; bases outside the gene matches: 3. CDR3 residues: CASSPDRPNEKLFF. DNA for the CDR3: TGTGCCAGTAGTCCGGACAGGCCTAATGAAAAACTGTTTTTT.

The chain recombines TRBV9 with TRBJ1-3; possibly TRBD1 for D (6 bases). From germline, CDR1 is SGDLS and CDR2 YYNGEE. This CDR3 comprises 15 residues. Between the trimmed V and J ends, which lost 5 bases and 7 bases, there was a span of 19 bases. In DNA, the CDR3 is TGTGCCAGCAGTGCAACAGGGCTTCTGGACAACACCATATATTTT. Its protein is CASSATGLLDNTIYF.

The chain links TRBV11-2 to TRBJ1-2; D perhaps matches TRBD1 (5 bases). CDR1 is SGHAT and CDR2 is FQNNGV in the germline V gene. Trimming took off 1 base at V and 4 bases at J, with 10 bases between the two ends. The CDR3 runs 14 residues. As DNA, the CDR3 is TGTGCCAGCAGCTTAGGTCGGGGGACCTATGGCTACACCTTC. This translates into CASSLGRGTYGYTF.

The chain has TRBV7-9 and TRBJ1-1, with D perhaps matching TRBD1 (5 bases). The germline gives CDR1 SEHNR, CDR2 FQNEAQ (reference sequence). The CDR3 has 14 amino acids. Between the trimmed V and J ends, which lost 5 bases and 4 bases, there was a span of 14 bases. CDR3 protein: CASSLGAPSTEAFF. In DNA, the CDR3 is TGTGCCAGCAGCCTAGGGGCGCCGAGCACTGAAGCTTTCTTT.

Only a few counts were recorded for this clone. The chain recombines TRBV6-1 with TRBJ2-7, with D perhaps TRBD1 (5 bases). The V and J ends lost 6 bases and 4 bases respectively, with 10 bases between them. Germline-derived CDR1 and CDR2 are MNHNS and SASEGT. The CDR3 is 12 residues long. CDR3 coding DNA: TGTGCCAGCAGAGACAGAGCGTACGAGCAGTACTTC. This encodes CASRDRAYEQYF.

This chain uses TRBV7-9 with TRBJ2-5, with D perhaps TRBD2 (6 bases). The CDR3 length is 13 residues. The V and J ends lost 4 bases and 2 bases respectively, with 8 bases between them. CDR1 is SEHNR and CDR2 is FQNEAQ in the germline V gene (reference sequence). The CDR3 region is CASSSAGQETQYF. The CDR3 DNA follows: TGTGCCAGCAGCTCCGCGGGACAAGAGACCCAGTACTTC. Complete variable domain (other parts from reference TRBV7-9 and TRBJ2-5): DTGVSQNPRHKITKRGQNVTFRCDPISEHNRLYWYRQTLGQGPEFLTYFQNEAQLEKSRLLSDRFSAERPKGSFSTLEIQRTEQGDSAMYLCASSSAGQETQYFGPGTRLLVL.

This chain links TRBV29-1 with TRBJ2-3; D is possibly TRBD1 (6 bases). Per germline, CDR1 SQVTM and CDR2 ANQGSEA. The ends were cut back, 8 bases at V and 2 bases at J, with 11 bases in the middle. CDR3 length: 12 residues. The CDR3 DNA reads TGCAGCTCGGACAGTGTCACAGATACGCAGTATTTT. Its translation: CSSDSVTDTQYF.